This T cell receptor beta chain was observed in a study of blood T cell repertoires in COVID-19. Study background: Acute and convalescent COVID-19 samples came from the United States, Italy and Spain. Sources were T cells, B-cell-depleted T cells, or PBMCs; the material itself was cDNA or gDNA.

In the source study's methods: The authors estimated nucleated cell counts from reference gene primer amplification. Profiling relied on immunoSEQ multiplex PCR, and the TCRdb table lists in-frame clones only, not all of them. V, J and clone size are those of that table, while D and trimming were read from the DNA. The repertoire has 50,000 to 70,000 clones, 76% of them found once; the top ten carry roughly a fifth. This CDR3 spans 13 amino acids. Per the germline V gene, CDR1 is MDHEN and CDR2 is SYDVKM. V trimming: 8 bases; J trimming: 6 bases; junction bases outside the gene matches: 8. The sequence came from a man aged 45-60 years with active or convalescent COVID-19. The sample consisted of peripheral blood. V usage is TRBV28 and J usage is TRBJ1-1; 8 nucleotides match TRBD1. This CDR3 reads CASASDREPEAFF. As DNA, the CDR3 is TGTGCCAGCGCATCGGACAGGGAGCCTGAAGCTTTCTTT. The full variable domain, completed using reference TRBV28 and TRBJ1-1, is DVKVTQSSRYLVKRTGEKVFLECVQDMDHENMFWYRQDPGLGLRLIYFSYDVKMKEKGDIPEGYSVSREKKERFSLILESASTNQTSMYLCASASDREPEAFFGQGTRLTVV.